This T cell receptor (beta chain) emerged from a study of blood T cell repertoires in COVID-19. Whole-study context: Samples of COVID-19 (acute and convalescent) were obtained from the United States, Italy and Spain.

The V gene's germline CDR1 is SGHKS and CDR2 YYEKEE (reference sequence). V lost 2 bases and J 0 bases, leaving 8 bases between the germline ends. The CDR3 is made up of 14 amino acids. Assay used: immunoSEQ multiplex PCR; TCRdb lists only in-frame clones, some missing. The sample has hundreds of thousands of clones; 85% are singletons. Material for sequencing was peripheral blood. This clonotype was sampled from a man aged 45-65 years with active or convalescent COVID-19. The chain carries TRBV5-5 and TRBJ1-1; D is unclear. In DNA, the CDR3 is TGTGCCAGCAGCTTCCCCCTACTGAACACTGAAGCTTTCTTT. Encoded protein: CASSFPLLNTEAFF. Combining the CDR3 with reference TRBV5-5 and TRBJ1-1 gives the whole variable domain DAGVTQSPTHLIKTRGQQVTLRCSPISGHKSVSWYQQVLGQGPQFIFQYYEKEERGRGNFPDRFSARQFPNYSSELNVNALLLGDSALYLCASSFPLLNTEAFFGQGTRLTVV.